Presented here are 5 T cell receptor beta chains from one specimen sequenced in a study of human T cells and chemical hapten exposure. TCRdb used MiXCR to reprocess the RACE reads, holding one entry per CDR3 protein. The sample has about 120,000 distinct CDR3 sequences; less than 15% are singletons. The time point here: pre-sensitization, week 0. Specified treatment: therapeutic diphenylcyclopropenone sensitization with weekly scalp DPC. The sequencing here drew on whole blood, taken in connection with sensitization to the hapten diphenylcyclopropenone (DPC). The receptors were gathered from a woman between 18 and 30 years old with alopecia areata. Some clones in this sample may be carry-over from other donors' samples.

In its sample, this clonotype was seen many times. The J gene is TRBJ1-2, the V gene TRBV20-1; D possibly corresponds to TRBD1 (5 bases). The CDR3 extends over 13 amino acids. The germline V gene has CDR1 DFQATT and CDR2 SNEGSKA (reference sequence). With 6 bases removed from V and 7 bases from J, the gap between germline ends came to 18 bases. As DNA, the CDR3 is TGCAGTGCCCAAATTCAGGGTGTTAGTGGCTACACCTTC. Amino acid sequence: CSAQIQGVSGYTF.

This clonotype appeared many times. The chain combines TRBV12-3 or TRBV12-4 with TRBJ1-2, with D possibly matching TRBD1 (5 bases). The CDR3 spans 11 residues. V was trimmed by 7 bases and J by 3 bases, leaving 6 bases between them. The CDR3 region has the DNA TGTGCCAGCAAAGGGGACTATGGCTACACCTTC. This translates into CASKGDYGYTF.

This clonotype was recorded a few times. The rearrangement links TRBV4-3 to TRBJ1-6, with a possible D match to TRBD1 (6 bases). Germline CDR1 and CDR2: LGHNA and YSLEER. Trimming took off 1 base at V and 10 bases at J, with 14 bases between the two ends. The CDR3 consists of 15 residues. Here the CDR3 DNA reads TGCGCCAGCAGCCAAGCCCGGGGGGGCCCATCACCCCTCCACTTT. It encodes CASSQARGGPSPLHF.

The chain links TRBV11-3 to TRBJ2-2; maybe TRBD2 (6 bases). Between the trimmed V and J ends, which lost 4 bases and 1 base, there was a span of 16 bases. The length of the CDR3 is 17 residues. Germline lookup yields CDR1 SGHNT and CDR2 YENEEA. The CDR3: CASSSGVTEVNTGELFF. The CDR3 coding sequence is TGTGCCAGCAGCTCGGGGGTCACAGAAGTGAACACCGGGGAGCTGTTTTTT.

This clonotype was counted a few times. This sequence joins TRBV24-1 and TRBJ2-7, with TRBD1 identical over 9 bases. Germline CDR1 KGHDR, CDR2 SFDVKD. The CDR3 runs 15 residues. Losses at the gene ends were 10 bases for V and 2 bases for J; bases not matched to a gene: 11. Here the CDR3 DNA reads TGTGCCACAGCAAGTTCCGGGACAGGGCCCTACGAGCAGTACTTC. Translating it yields CATASSGTGPYEQYF.